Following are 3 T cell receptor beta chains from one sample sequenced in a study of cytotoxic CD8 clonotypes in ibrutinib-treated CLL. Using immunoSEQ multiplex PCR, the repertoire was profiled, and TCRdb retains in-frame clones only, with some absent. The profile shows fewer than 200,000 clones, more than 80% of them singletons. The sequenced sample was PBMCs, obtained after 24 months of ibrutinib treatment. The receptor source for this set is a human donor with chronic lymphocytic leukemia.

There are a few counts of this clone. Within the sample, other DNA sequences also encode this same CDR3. The CDR3 region is CASSVGDSPYEQYF. In DNA, the CDR3 is TGTGCCAGCAGCGTAGGAGACAGTCCCTACGAGCAGTACTTC. The V gene is TRBV9, the J gene TRBJ2-7; perhaps TRBD1 as D (5 bases). CDR1 SGDLS and CDR2 YYNGEE come from the germline V gene. V lost 0 bases and J lost 2, with 9 bases in between. CDR3 size: 14 residues.

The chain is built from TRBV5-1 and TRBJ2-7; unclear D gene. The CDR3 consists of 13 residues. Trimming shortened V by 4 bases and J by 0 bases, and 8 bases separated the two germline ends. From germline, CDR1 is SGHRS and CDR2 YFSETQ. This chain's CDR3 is CASSHDGSYEQYF. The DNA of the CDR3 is TGCGCCAGCAGCCATGACGGCTCCTACGAGCAGTACTTC.

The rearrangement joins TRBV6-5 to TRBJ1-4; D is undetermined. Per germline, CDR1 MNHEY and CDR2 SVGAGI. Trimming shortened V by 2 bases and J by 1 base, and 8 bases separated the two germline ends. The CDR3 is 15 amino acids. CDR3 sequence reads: CASSYVPGTNEKLFF. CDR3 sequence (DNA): TGTGCCAGCAGTTACGTTCCGGGAACTAATGAAAAACTGTTTTTT.